This T cell receptor beta chain came from a study of siplizumab effects on memory and regulatory T cells. Study-level findings and limits: Proliferating Tregs from siplizumab cultures lacked functional confirmation of suppression.

The sample holds one count of this clone. Antigen unknown. TCRdb keeps only in-frame clones here, not all; method: immunoSEQ multiplex PCR. Here the sample spans some 75,000 clones, 93% being singletons. This receptor was identified in a human donor in good health. The sequencing sample was made of CD8+ T cells sorted from blood.

In DNA form, the CDR3 reads TGTGCCAGCAGTTTAGCAGGCTCGAGCTCCTACGAGCAGTACTTC. As protein: CASSLAGSSSYEQYF. This chain links TRBV27 with TRBJ2-7; no clear D gene. Germline values: CDR1 MNHEY, CDR2 SMNVEV (reference sequence). With 2 bases removed from V and 0 bases from J, the gap between germline ends came to 11 bases. The CDR3 sequence is 15 residues long.